This T cell receptor (beta chain) was sequenced during a study of radiotherapy plus CTLA-4 blockade in lung cancer. The CDR3 totals 15 residues. V gave up 4 bases and J gave up 3 bases; unmatched junction bases: 7. Germline CDR1 SGHNT, CDR2 YENEEA. TCRdb's table, derived via immunoSEQ multiplex PCR, lists solely in-frame clones and lacks some. The sample holds about 95,000 clones; approximately 83% are singletons and the top ten take roughly 0.84%. Here the sequenced sample was peripheral blood, taken from a patient treated with radiotherapy plus ipilimumab. The origin of this receptor is a human donor with non-small cell lung cancer who had stable disease on radiotherapy plus ipilimumab. The rearrangement uses TRBV11-3 and TRBJ2-3; 7 nucleotides line up with TRBD2. As DNA, the CDR3 is TGTGCCAGCAGCTCGAGGGGAGGGCGTACAGATACGCAGTATTTT. As protein: CASSSRGGRTDTQYF.